This T cell receptor (beta chain) emerged from a study of cytomegalovirus exposure and HLA in healthy donors. Whole-study context: A later analysis reported the approximately 120 validation repertoires used the same platform as the roughly 700 first-cohort repertoires. Study-level points and caveats: Subsequent analysis revealed that first-cohort TCR clusters tended to co-occur in the 95 to 150 validation repertoires.

Profiled with immunoSEQ multiplex PCR; TCRdb holds only in-frame clones, not every one. The data show about 180,000 clones, 85% seen once. This CDR3 is built from 14 residues. V gave up 6 bases and J gave up 6 bases; unmatched junction bases: 8. Germline V lookup: CDR1 KGHSH, CDR2 LQKENI. With respect to this clone: Its target is not known.

The receptor was isolated from a man between 18 and 29 years old in good health and CMV-seropositive. The sample taken for sequencing was PBMCs. This chain uses TRBV18 with TRBJ2-7; TRBD1 matches 10 bases. The CDR3 is CASSGTGVLGEQYF. The CDR3 nucleotides are TGTGCCAGCTCCGGGACAGGGGTATTGGGCGAGCAGTACTTC. Looking up the rest from reference TRBV18 and TRBJ2-7 gives the full variable domain: NAGVMQNPRHLVRRRGQEARLRCSPMKGHSHVYWYRQLPEEGLKFMVYLQKENIIDESGMPKERFSAEFPKEGPSILRIQQVVRGDSAAYFCASSGTGVLGEQYFGPGTRLTVT.